Below, 5 T cell receptor beta chains from the same sample are listed, as sequenced in a study of shared clonotypes between healthy human individuals. Data came from immunoSEQ multiplex PCR; TCRdb stores just in-frame clones and leaves some out. The data show some 1 million clones, more than 60% seen once. Sequencing input: memory CD4+ T cells sorted from blood. The subset denotes: CD45RA-negative fraction. These receptors were collected from a young man in good health.

This chain connects TRBV6-5 to TRBJ1-2; D not certain. Germline lookup yields CDR1 MNHEY and CDR2 SVGAGI. This CDR3 contains 14 residues. V lost 5 bases, J lost 3 bases, and 13 bases lay in between. The CDR3 region is CASSPLTRDYGYTF. CDR3 nucleotide sequence: TGTGCCAGCAGTCCCCTTACCCGGGACTATGGCTACACCTTC.

V usage is TRBV28 and J usage is TRBJ2-1; D is undetermined. The CDR3 extends over 15 amino acids. Germline CDR1 is MDHEN and CDR2 is SYDVKM. V lost 4 bases, J lost 7 bases, and 17 bases lay in between. The chain's CDR3 is CASSSQIRPGNEQFF. Here the CDR3 DNA reads TGTGCCAGCAGTTCTCAAATCAGGCCCGGAAATGAGCAGTTCTTC.

The chain employs TRBV6-5 and TRBJ2-3; D might be TRBD1 (6 bases). This CDR3 spans 14 amino acids. In germline, CDR1 is MNHEY, CDR2 SVGAGI. The V gene lost 6 bases and the J gene lost 0 bases, with 10 bases spanning the gap. This CDR3 reads CASSTGWSTDTQYF. CDR3 DNA sequence: TGTGCCAGCAGCACAGGGTGGAGCACAGATACGCAGTATTTT.

This clone was counted a few times. V usage is TRBV18 and J usage is TRBJ2-1, with D possibly TRBD2 on 7 matching bases. V was clipped by 3 bases and J by 0 bases, with 15 bases between them. The CDR3 covers 17 residues. The germline CDR1 and CDR2 sequences are KGHSH and LQKENI. This CDR3 is CASSPVGGAYSYNEQFF. The CDR3 DNA sequence: TGTGCCAGCTCACCGGTTGGGGGGGCCTACTCCTACAATGAGCAGTTCTTC.

The rearrangement joins TRBV11-2 to TRBJ2-5; D remains ambiguous. This CDR3 contains 11 residues. Looked up from germline, CDR1 is SGHAT and CDR2 is FQNNGV. Trimming removed 4 bases from V and 8 bases from J, with 8 bases in between. The CDR3 bases are TGTGCCAGCAGCTCCAAGGGAACCCAGTACTTC. This codes for CASSSKGTQYF. The complete variable domain, with remaining parts taken from reference TRBV11-2 and TRBJ2-5, reads EAGVAQSPRYKIIEKRQSVAFWCNPISGHATLYWYQQILGQGPKLLIQFQNNGVVDDSQLPKDRFSAERLKGVDSTLKIQPAKLEDSAVYLCASSSKGTQYFGPGTRLLVL.